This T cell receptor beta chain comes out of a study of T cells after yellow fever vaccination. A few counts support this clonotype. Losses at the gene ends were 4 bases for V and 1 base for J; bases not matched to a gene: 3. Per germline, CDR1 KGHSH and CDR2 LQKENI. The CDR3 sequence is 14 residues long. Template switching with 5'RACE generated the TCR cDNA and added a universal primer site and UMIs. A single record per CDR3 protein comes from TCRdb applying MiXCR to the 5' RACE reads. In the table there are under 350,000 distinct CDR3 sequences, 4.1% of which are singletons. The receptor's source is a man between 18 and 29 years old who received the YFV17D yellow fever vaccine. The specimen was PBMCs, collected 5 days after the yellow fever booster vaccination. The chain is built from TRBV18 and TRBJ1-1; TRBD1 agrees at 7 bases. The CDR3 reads CASSRRQGNTEAFF. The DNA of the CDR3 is TGTGCCAGCTCACGCAGACAGGGGAACACTGAAGCTTTCTTT.